Listed here is a single T cell receptor beta chain. Its antigen is not identified. The germline V gene has CDR1 LGHNA and CDR2 YNFKEQ. The V and J ends lost 6 bases and 2 bases, in that order; junction bases with no gene match: 3. CDR3 size: 15 residues. This sample was taken from a study of CD8 T cells in Susac syndrome. In the study overall: Blood was drawn from Susac syndrome patients while they were therapy-naive, on corticosteroids, or on intravenous immunoglobulin alone. Study findings and constraints: The study's TCR sequencing and HLA analysis covered a relatively small number of individuals, and the study acknowledged this.

While CD8+ and CD4+ T cells were isolated negatively, TEMRA cells were enriched by FACS. RNA totalling about 0.5 to 1 ug underwent reverse transcription with random hexamers. TCR beta CDR3 was amplified by immunoSEQ multiplex PCR. This amplification extended across 54 Vbeta and 13 Jbeta segments. One entry per CDR3 protein results from TCRdb running MiXCR on the immunoSEQ multiplex PCR reads. The table includes more than 150,000 distinct CDR3 sequences, around 93% detected once. The rearrangement joins TRBV4-2 to TRBJ2-3; TRBD2 matches at 12 bases. This TCR derives from a human donor with Susac syndrome. The specimen was CD8+ T cells from PBMCs. CDR3 residues: CASSRTSGDTDTQYF. CDR3 DNA: TGTGCCAGCAGTCGGACTAGCGGGGACACAGATACGCAGTATTTT.